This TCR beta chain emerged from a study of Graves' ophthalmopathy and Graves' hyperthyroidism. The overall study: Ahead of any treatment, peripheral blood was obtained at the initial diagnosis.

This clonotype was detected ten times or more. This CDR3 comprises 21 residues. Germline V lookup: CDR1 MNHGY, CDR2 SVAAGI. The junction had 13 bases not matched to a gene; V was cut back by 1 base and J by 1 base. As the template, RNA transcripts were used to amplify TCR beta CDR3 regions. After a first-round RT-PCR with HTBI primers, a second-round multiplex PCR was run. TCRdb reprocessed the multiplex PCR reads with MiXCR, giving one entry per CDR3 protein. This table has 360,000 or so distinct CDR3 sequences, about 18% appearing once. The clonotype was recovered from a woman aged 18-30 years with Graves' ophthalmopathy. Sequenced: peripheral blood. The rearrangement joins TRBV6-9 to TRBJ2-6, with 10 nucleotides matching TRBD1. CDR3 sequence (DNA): TGTGCCAGCAGTTATTTCCCGGGACAGGGGACGGAATGGTCTGGGGCCAACGTCCTGACTTTC. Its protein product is CASSYFPGQGTEWSGANVLTF.